The 19 T cell receptor beta chains in this list originate from one sample, sequenced in a study of shared clonotypes between healthy human individuals. Clones were read by immunoSEQ multiplex PCR, and TCRdb kept only the in-frame ones, dropping some. The repertoire holds approximately 2.5 million clones, with roughly nine tenths as singletons. The sequencing sample was made of naive CD4+ T cells sorted from blood. Subset described: CD45RA+ positively selected. All receptors derive from a man between 18 and 35 years old in good health.

The V call is TRBV6-4, the J call TRBJ2-3, with 14 bases matching TRBD2. CDR1 and CDR2 from the germline V gene are MRHNA and SNTAGT. Trimming removed 7 bases from V and 10 bases from J; junction bases left unmatched: 22. There are 19 residues in the CDR3. Here the CDR3 reads CASTKGEELRLAGGLAQYF. The CDR3, as DNA: TGTGCCAGCACAAAAGGGGAGGAACTCAGACTAGCGGGAGGGTTGGCGCAGTATTTT.

Concerning this clone itself: The same CDR3 also results from other DNA sequences found in this sample. The V call is TRBV7-9, the J call TRBJ2-7; D assignment may be TRBD1 or TRBD2 (5 bases each). Per germline, CDR1 SEHNR and CDR2 FQNEAQ (reference sequence). V shed 2 bases and J shed 3 bases, with 11 bases lying between them. CDR3 length equals 14 residues. The CDR3 sequence: CASSLLGGGYEQYF. CDR3 DNA: TGTGCCAGCAGCTTATTGGGTGGGGGCTACGAGCAGTACTTC.

About this clone itself: In the same sample, other DNA sequences code for this CDR3. J is TRBJ1-3 and V is TRBV9; D remains unclear. The V gene's germline CDR1 is SGDLS and CDR2 YYNGEE. The CDR3 totals 13 residues. V lost 0 bases to trimming and J lost 4 bases, with 5 bases between them. DNA for the CDR3: TGTGCCAGCAGCGTAGAAGTCGGAAACACCATATATTTT. Encoded protein: CASSVEVGNTIYF.

The J gene is TRBJ1-2, the V gene TRBV10-3, with D possibly TRBD1 on 6 matching bases. The CDR3 covers 11 residues. The V gene's germline CDR1 is ENHRY and CDR2 SYGVKD. V lost 7 bases and J lost 6, with 9 bases in between. CDR3 sequence reads: CAITAGDGYTF. CDR3 nucleotides: TGTGCCATCACGGCAGGGGATGGCTACACCTTC.

This clone has a single count. Within the sample, other DNA sequences also encode this same CDR3. This chain uses TRBV7-9 with TRBJ2-7; weak D call: TRBD2 (6 bases). The V gene's germline CDR1 is SEHNR and CDR2 FQNEAQ (reference sequence). This CDR3 has 14 residues. V dropped 1 base and J dropped 1 base, with 8 bases sitting between them. In nucleotides, the CDR3 is TGTGCCAGCAGCTTAGTTGGAGGGTCCTACGAGCAGTACTTC. Protein: CASSLVGGSYEQYF. Full variable domain (rest looked up from reference TRBV7-9 and TRBJ2-7): DTGVSQNPRHKITKRGQNVTFRCDPISEHNRLYWYRQTLGQGPEFLTYFQNEAQLEKSRLLSDRFSAERPKGSFSTLEIQRTEQGDSAMYLCASSLVGGSYEQYFGPGTRLTVT.

The chain combines TRBV5-4 with TRBJ2-3; possible D gene TRBD2, 6 bases. V lost 0 bases to trimming and J lost 2 bases, with 10 bases between them. This CDR3 contains 15 residues. The germline CDR1 and CDR2 sequences are SGHNT and YYREEE (reference sequence). CDR3 loop: CASSLELANTDTQYF. The DNA of the CDR3 is TGTGCCAGCAGCTTGGAACTAGCCAACACAGATACGCAGTATTTT.

This rearrangement joins TRBV4-3 to TRBJ1-5, with a tentative D call TRBD1 (5 bases). CDR3 length: 14 residues. V shed 0 bases and J shed 6 bases, with 9 bases lying between them. CDR1 is LGHNA, CDR2 YSLEER, per germline. In DNA form, the CDR3 reads TGCGCCAGCAGCCAAGAATGGGGGACTCAGCCCCAGCATTTT. It is translated as CASSQEWGTQPQHF.

The V call is TRBV6-1, the J call TRBJ2-2; TRBD1 is a possible D gene (5 bases). This CDR3 is built from 15 residues. Trimming removed 4 bases from V and 1 base from J, with 10 bases in between. The germline gives CDR1 MNHNS, CDR2 SASEGT. CDR3 residues: CASSAGPQNTGELFF. Written as DNA, the CDR3 is TGTGCCAGCAGTGCAGGGCCGCAGAACACCGGGGAGCTGTTTTTT.

This clone has a single count. This sequence joins TRBV5-6 and TRBJ2-7; D remains ambiguous. Per germline, CDR1 SGHDT and CDR2 YYEEEE. Between the trimmed V and J ends, which lost 4 bases and 2 bases, there was a span of 13 bases. This CDR3 has 14 residues. The CDR3 here is CASSIIAGTYEQYF. CDR3 DNA sequence: TGTGCCAGCAGCATCATCGCAGGCACCTACGAGCAGTACTTC.

This clone was observed a single time. V is TRBV9 and J is TRBJ2-7; 9 nucleotides agree with TRBD2. Unmatched junction bases numbered 6, after V lost 2 bases and J lost 0 bases. The CDR3 totals 16 residues. Germline values: CDR1 SGDLS, CDR2 YYNGEE. In DNA form, the CDR3 reads TGTGCCAGCAGCGTCGGGACTAGCCTTAGCTCCTACGAGCAGTACTTC. Amino acids: CASSVGTSLSSYEQYF.

The rearrangement uses TRBV7-2 and TRBJ1-6; D not resolved. The CDR3 has 13 residues. Germline V gives CDR1 SGHTA, CDR2 FQGNSA. V lost 2 bases to trimming and J lost 9 bases, with 8 bases between them. CDR3 protein: CASSLPRPSPLHF. As DNA, the CDR3 is TGTGCCAGCAGCTTACCTAGACCTTCACCCCTCCACTTT.

This clone was detected only once. The chain couples TRBV5-4 to TRBJ1-2, with TRBD1 matching over 10 bases. J was trimmed by 5 bases and V by 3 bases; bases with no gene match: 7. This CDR3 is built from 15 residues. Germline loops: CDR1 SGHNT, CDR2 YYREEE (reference sequence). CDR3 amino acids: CASSSLGTGEYGYTF. The CDR3 DNA sequence: TGTGCCAGCAGCTCTCTCGGGACAGGGGAATATGGCTACACCTTC.

The gene calls are TRBV4-3 and TRBJ2-5; D not certain. Germline V lookup: CDR1 LGHNA, CDR2 YSLEER. The ends were cut back, 0 bases at V and 4 bases at J, with 3 bases in the middle. This CDR3 is built from 12 residues. The CDR3 DNA is TGCGCCAGCAGCCAAGATGTAGAGACCCAGTACTTC. Translation gives CASSQDVETQYF.

About this clone: At the DNA level, this CDR3 is encoded by other sequences in the same sample as well. The chain employs TRBV7-2 and TRBJ2-3, with TRBD2 identical over 10 bases. With 1 base clipped from V and 1 base from J, the junction kept 2 bases outside the gene matches. The germline CDR1 and CDR2 sequences are SGHTA and FQGNSA. The CDR3 is made up of 16 amino acids. The chain's CDR3 is CASSLVGLAGTDTQYF. For the CDR3, the DNA is TGTGCCAGCAGCTTAGTTGGACTAGCGGGCACAGATACGCAGTATTTT.

The V and J genes are TRBV28 and TRBJ2-7; D may match TRBD1 or TRBD2 (5 bases each). The CDR3 has 13 amino acids. Germline CDR1 MDHEN, CDR2 SYDVKM. The V and J ends lost 2 bases and 3 bases respectively, with 8 bases between them. DNA for the CDR3: TGTGCCAGCAGTTTACGGGACCTCTACGAGCAGTACTTC. Its protein product is CASSLRDLYEQYF.

V is TRBV30 and J is TRBJ1-4; 7 bases are shared with TRBD1. V was clipped by 4 bases and J by 0 bases; unmatched bases: 8. Germline CDR1 reads GTSNPN; CDR2 reads SVGIG (reference sequence). The CDR3 runs 16 residues. CDR3 in DNA: TGTGCCTGGAAGGCCAGGGGGTGGGCAACTAATGAAAAACTGTTTTTT. Translating gives CAWKARGWATNEKLFF.

The chain carries TRBV27 and TRBJ2-1; 8 nucleotides match TRBD1. Germline V gene lookup returns CDR1 MNHEY and CDR2 SMNVEV (reference sequence). Losses at the gene ends were 6 bases for V and 2 bases for J; bases not matched to a gene: 6. This CDR3 region has 15 residues. The CDR3 reads CASRRDRGTYNEQFF. Written as DNA, the CDR3 is TGTGCCAGCAGGCGAGACAGGGGTACCTACAATGAGCAGTTCTTC.

J is TRBJ1-6 and V is TRBV19; D uncertain. The CDR3 is made up of 15 amino acids. The ends were cut back, 8 bases at V and 0 bases at J, with 11 bases in the middle. CDR1 is LNHDA and CDR2 is SQIVND in the germline V gene (reference sequence). CDR3 loop: CASAKQSSYNSPLHF. CDR3 nucleotide sequence: TGTGCCAGTGCTAAACAGAGCTCCTATAATTCACCCCTCCACTTT. Using reference TRBV19 and TRBJ1-6 for the parts outside the CDR3, the full variable domain is DGGITQSPKYLFRKEGQNVTLSCEQNLNHDAMYWYRQDPGQGLRLIYYSQIVNDFQKGDIAEGYSVSREKKESFPLTVTSAQKNPTAFYLCASAKQSSYNSPLHFGNGTRLTVT.

The J gene is TRBJ2-7, the V gene TRBV5-6, with D unclear. CDR1 SGHDT and CDR2 YYEEEE come from the germline V gene. Trimming took off 0 bases at V and 0 bases at J, with 7 bases between the two ends. This CDR3 is 14 amino acids long. The CDR3, as DNA: TGTGCCAGCAGCTTGGCGCTGATCTCCTACGAGCAGTACTTC. Translation gives CASSLALISYEQYF.